This TCR beta chain was sequenced during a study of blood T cell repertoires in COVID-19. Looking at the study overall: T cells, B-cell-depleted T cells, or PBMCs provided the cDNA or gDNA that served as material.

Study members were between roughly 18 and 100 years old and lived in 20 to 30 US regions. Cohort assignment relied on participant-reported clinical history. Data came from immunoSEQ multiplex PCR; TCRdb stores just in-frame clones and leaves some out. This sample has about 160,000 clones, with approximately 82% found just once. Germline lookup yields CDR1 SGHRS and CDR2 YFSETQ. Trimming took 2 bases from V and 7 from J; bases not matched to a gene: 11. The CDR3 has 16 amino acids. The specimen sequenced was PBMCs or T cells enriched from blood (not recorded which). The clonotype comes from a man aged 55-75 years who had recovered from COVID-19. The genes are TRBV5-1 and TRBJ1-4; 7 bases agree with TRBD1. The CDR3 reads CASSLNGDSEFEKLFF. The CDR3 bases are TGCGCCAGCAGCTTAAATGGGGACAGTGAATTTGAAAAACTGTTTTTT. The full variable domain, in which reference TRBV5-1 and TRBJ1-4 provide the parts outside the CDR3, is KAGVTQTPRYLIKTRGQQVTLSCSPISGHRSVSWYQQTPGQGLQFLFEYFSETQRNKGNFPGRFSGRQFSNSRSEMNVSTLELGDSALYLCASSLNGDSEFEKLFFGSGTQLSVL.